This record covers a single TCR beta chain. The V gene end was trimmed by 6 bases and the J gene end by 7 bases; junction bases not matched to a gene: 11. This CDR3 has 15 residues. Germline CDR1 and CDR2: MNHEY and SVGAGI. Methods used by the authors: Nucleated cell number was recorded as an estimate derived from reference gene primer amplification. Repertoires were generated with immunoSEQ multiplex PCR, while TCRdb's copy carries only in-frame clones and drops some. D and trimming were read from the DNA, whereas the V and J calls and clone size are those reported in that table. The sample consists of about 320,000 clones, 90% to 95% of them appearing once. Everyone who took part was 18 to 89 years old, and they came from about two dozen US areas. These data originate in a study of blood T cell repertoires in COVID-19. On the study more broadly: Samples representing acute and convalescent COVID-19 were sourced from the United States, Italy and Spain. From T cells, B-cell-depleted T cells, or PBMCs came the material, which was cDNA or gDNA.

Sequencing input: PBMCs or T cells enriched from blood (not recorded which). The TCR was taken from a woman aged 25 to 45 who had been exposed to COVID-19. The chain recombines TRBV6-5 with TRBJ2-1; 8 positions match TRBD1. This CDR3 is CASSPGTGPFNEQFF. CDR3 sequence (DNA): TGTGCCAGCAGCCCCGGGACAGGTCCCTTTAATGAGCAGTTCTTC.